The entry that follows covers one TCR beta chain sequence. No cognate antigen has been identified for it. No base quality values were provided; no much bigger clone lies one nucleotide off. Receptor amplification or capture employed the immunoSEQ multiplex PCR assay. For the multiplex PCR, a mixture combining 60 forward primers for TCR Vbeta segments and 13 reverse primers for TCR Jbeta segments was used. The CDR3 region of rearranged TCR beta genes was amplified from genomic DNA with a multiplex PCR assay. The amplified TCR beta libraries were sequenced on the Illumina HiSeq System as 87-base-pair reads. For the original study's pipeline: A later analysis counted about 80 million unique TCR beta chains across the 666 repertoires, and some 11 million of these chains were shared by at least two donors. Raw reads were error-corrected and collapsed into unique sequences with a nearest-neighbor algorithm that merged closely related sequences to remove PCR and sequencing errors. CDR3 sequences were aligned to IMGT reference sequences to assign V, D and J gene segments. Each retained sequence needed at least a six-nucleotide match to both a V gene segment and a J gene segment. Rearrangements were called productive when the CDR3 lacked stop codons and stayed in frame with V and J; all others were non-productive. Following IMGT convention, CDR3 was defined as the stretch from the second conserved V-encoded cysteine to the conserved J-encoded phenylalanine. The earlier analysis of about 530 of the donors excluded any sequence lacking an unambiguous match to a single V gene segment. In an earlier analysis of 587 of the donors, a V segment was called functional when productive rearrangements were above 56.7%, and segregating when the standard deviation between donors exceeded 5%. A statistical classification framework was built to diagnose cytomegalovirus status from the catalog of TCR beta chain sequences. In a later analysis, V and J genes were assigned by comparing TCR nucleotide sequences against IMGT/GENE-DB human TR gene sequences. A later analysis assigned CDR3 sequences and most-parsimonious VDJ recombination scenarios with the TCRdist pipeline. In a later analysis, each TCR beta chain was defined by its CDR3 amino acid sequence together with its V-gene family, and reads without a unique V-gene family were excluded. In a later analysis, 550 to 650 highly shared, low-generation-probability nucleotide sequences were removed to address suspected cross-contamination and a sequencing artifact. In a later analysis, a clonal expansion index was calculated for each public chain from normalized within-repertoire ranks of inferred template counts. A later analysis computed generation probabilities with a VDJ recombination model fitted to out-of-frame rearrangements, and checked the results against IGoR. In a later analysis, hypergeometric tests were used to score TCR-TCR, TCR-HLA and TCR-CMV co-occurrence, with a repertoire-size bias correction applied to TCR pairs. False discovery rates were estimated in a later analysis by permuting HLA or CMV assignments 20 times. In a later analysis, co-occurring TCRs were grouped using DBSCAN, with TCRdist sequence similarity added in when clustering inside HLA-allele-positive subsets. For co-occurrence clustering, repertoires with fewer than 30,000 or more than 120,000 public chains were excluded, along with roughly 5 repertoires with anomalous nucleotide sharing. In TCRdb, the immuneACCESS table is reduced to in-frame sequences with V and J assigned. These tables do not hold every clone; where another copy was compared, an unresolved V gene accounts for under half, and the others remain unexplained. From that table come the V and J calls and clone size; the DNA was used to work out D and trimming. Present in this sample are 150,000 to 200,000 clones, 70% to 80% of which were seen just once. The top ten clones comprise less than 0.9% of the sample.

The cohort was made up of roughly 670 healthy bone marrow donors. At the time of sampling, every cohort member was nominally healthy, though immune exposures that went unrecorded were likely present. The donor tested CMV seronegative and was one of the 352 seronegative cohort members. Every donor gave a peripheral blood sample, and the peripheral blood mononuclear cells from that sample were used for TCR beta sequencing. Genomic DNA was extracted from the blood cell samples with the Qiagen DNeasy Blood Extraction Kit. The sample is drawn from a study of cytomegalovirus exposure and HLA in healthy donors (dated by TCRdb to 2017 to 2019). Describing the broader study: According to an earlier analysis of 450 to 650 of the donors, roughly 180 million T cells yielded roughly 110 million unique TCR beta sequences and about 300 Gb of sequence data. In a later analysis, previously published TCR beta repertoires from roughly 710 donors were re-analyzed and high-resolution HLA genotyping was added so that TCR occurrence patterns could be studied. Every repertoire in the discovery cohort had been generated on one and the same sequencing platform. In the later analysis, no new phenotypic data were used to find candidate immune exposures; instead, reliance was placed on TCR beta sequences and their occurrence across donors. HLA typing covered class I and class II loci at four-digit resolution. Using immunosequencing, the study profiled T cell repertoires from about 610 subjects and related those repertoires to cytomegalovirus serostatus. The study aimed to test whether signatures of past pathogen exposure could be identified by cataloging public T cell receptors. Donor age, sex, ethnicity and CMV serostatus were collected together with the repertoire data. The number of typed donors differed by locus: about 620-640 for A, B, C, DRB1 and DQB1; approximately 520 for DQA1; approximately 600 for DPA1; and some 430 for DPB1. In a later genetic analysis, genome-wide SNP genotypes for about 65% of the 666 donors were used, and that subset was treated as a discovery cohort. Among the roughly 370 genotyped donors, approximately 76% belonged to the genetic ancestry cluster associated with self-reported Caucasian donors. Among approximately 370 genotyped donors of the cohort, an average of roughly 230,000 unique TCR beta nucleotide sequences was sequenced per donor, of which about 19% were non-productive. The study combined high-throughput TCR immunosequencing, statistical association of individual TCRs with disease status, and machine learning to predict cytomegalovirus infection status. A separate validation cohort of 100 to 150 different subjects was used in addition to the approximately 700-subject first cohort. An earlier analysis of some 600 of the donors applied high-throughput TCR beta sequencing to assess whether each TCR beta V gene segment acted as functional or pseudogenic. Approximately 300 gigabases of sequencing data and approximately 92 million unique TCR sequences made up an early release that covered about 640 HLA-typed donors. A handful of DR-DQ haplotypes were handled as single units for association and clustering because linkage in the cohort was strong. The paper as a whole reports these results and caveats: In a later analysis, several top co-occurrence clusters were reported to appear linked to parvovirus B19, influenza, CMV and Epstein-Barr virus. HLA typing was unavailable for some donors at each locus, so association tests used only the typed subset. Compared with equally common non-associated chains, HLA-associated TCR beta chains in a later analysis were more clonally expanded and had lower generation probabilities. CMV serostatus was the only immune exposure information available for the cohort. This cohort had only TCR beta chains sequenced, and the lack of alpha or paired-chain data limited which features could be detected. Three of the identified cytomegalovirus-associated TCR beta chains were confirmed in vitro to be specific for cytomegalovirus antigens. Correlated functional status among segregating V segments might be attributable to linkage disequilibrium, but an unknown experimental factor could not be ruled out. In a later analysis, TCR association rates were found to vary across HLA loci, with the most associated TCRs seen for DRB1 alleles and the fewest for HLA-C alleles. According to a later genetic analysis, donors in an Asian-associated ancestry cluster had fewer N-insertions in productive TCRs than the approximately 690-donor mean. Across donors, most TCR sequences were observed very rarely, whereas some public TCRs were present in many individuals. Because counts were too low, fewer than 20 rarely observed V segments, including chromosome 9 orphons, were excluded from the earlier analysis of 587 of the donors. An association between a missense DCLRE1C variant and V-gene and J-gene trimming of TCR beta chains was found in a later genetic analysis and replicated in an independent cohort. The classifier was reported to diagnose cytomegalovirus status with high specificity and sensitivity in both the original and validation cohorts. In the study, approximately 160 TCR beta chains were listed as associated with cytomegalovirus. In an earlier analysis of about 540 of the donors, most TCR beta V segments were observed in productive rearrangements about 87% or about 30% of the time, broadly matching IMGT annotations. A further reported finding was that TCR beta sequences accurately predicted the HLA-A and HLA-B alleles for most subjects in the first cohort. Presence/absence analyses assumed roughly uniform sequencing depth across donors, an assumption that may not hold. When HLA alleles, especially DR and DQ, strongly co-occurred, TCR associations were difficult to assign to individual alleles. Most CMV-associated TCR beta chains appeared to be HLA-restricted in a later analysis, and the HLA associations seemed to be driven largely by CMV exposure. A cluster of highly shared sequence variants was judged likely to be a technical artifact of the sequencing pipeline. Specific HLA alleles were associated with around 18,000 TCR beta sequences at a false discovery rate of 0.05 in a later analysis. It was suggested by the authors that the approach could potentially be generalized to other disease states and immunological phenotypes.

The origin of this receptor is a female donor in good health and CMV-seronegative. Sequenced input: PBMCs.

This receptor carries the CDR3 CASSLYREGWITEAFF. The sequence in DNA is TGTGCCAGCAGTTTATACAGGGAGGGGTGGATCACTGAAGCTTTCTTT. The rearranged segments are TRBV28 and TRBJ1-1; TRBD1 is a possible D gene, resting on 6 matching bases. V is shortened by 1 base, J by 4 bases, and the region joining them spans 16 bases. Counted from cysteine to phenylalanine, this CDR3 has 16 amino acids. Only the CDR3 portion is preserved as DNA: 48 bases, with reading frame beginning at the first base. Taken from the germline V gene, the CDR1 and CDR2 loops are MDHEN and SYDVKM.